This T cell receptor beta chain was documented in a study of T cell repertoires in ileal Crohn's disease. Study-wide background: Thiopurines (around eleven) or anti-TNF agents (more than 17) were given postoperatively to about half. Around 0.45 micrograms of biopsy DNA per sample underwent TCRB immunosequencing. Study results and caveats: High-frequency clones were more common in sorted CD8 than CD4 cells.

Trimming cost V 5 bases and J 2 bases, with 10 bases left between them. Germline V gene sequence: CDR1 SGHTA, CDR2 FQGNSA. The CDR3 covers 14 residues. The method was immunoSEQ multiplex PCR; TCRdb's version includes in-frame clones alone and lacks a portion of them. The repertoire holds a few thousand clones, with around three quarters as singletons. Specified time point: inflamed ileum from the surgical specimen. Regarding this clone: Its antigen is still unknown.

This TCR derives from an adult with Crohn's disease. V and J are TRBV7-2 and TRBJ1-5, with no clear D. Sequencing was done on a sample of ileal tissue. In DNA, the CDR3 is TGTGCCAGCAGCGATCGGGTGGGCAATCAGCCCCAGCATTTT. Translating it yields CASSDRVGNQPQHF.